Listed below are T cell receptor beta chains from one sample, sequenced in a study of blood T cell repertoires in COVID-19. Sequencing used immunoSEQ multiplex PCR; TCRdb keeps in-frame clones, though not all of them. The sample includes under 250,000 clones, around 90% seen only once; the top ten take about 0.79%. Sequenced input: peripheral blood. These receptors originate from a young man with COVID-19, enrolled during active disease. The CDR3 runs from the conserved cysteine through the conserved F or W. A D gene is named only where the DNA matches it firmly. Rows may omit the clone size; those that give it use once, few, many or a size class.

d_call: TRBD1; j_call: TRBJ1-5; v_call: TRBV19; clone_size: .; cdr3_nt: TGTGCCAGTAGTATAGGGGACAGGGGCGGCAATCAGCCCCAGCATTTT; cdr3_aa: CASSIGDRGGNQPQHF
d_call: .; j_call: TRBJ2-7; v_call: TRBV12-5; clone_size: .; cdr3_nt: TGTGCTAGTGGTTTGGTACGCGGAGCAGTCTTCTCCTACGAGCAGTACTTC; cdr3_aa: CASGLVRGAVFSYEQYF
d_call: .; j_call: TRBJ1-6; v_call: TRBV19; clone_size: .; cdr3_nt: TGTGCCAGTAGGGACAGTAATAATTCACCCCTCCACTTT; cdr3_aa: CASRDSNNSPLHF
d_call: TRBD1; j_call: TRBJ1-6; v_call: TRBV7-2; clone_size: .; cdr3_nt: TGTGCCAGCAGCCCGGGACAGGGGGGCCAATCACCCCTCCACTTT; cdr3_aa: CASSPGQGGQSPLHF
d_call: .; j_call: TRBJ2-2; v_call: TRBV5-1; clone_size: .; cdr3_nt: TGCGCCAGCAGCTTGAAGGGGACAAACACCGGGGAGCTGTTTTTT; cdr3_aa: CASSLKGTNTGELFF
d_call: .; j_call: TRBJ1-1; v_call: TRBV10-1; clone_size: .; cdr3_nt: TGCGCCAGCAGTGATGGGCAGGCCATGAACACTGAAGCTTTCTTT; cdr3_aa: CASSDGQAMNTEAFF
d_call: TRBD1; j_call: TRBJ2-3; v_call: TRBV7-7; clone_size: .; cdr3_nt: TGTGCCAGCAGCTTGGGGACAGGGATGACAGATACGCAGTATTTT; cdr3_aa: CASSLGTGMTDTQYF
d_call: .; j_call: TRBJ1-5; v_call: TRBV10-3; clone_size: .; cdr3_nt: TGTGCCATCAGTGAGCGGGATCCTAGCAATCAGCCCCAGCATTTT; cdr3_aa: CAISERDPSNQPQHF
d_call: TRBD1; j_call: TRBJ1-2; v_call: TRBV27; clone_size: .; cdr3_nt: TGTGCCAGCAAAAGGACAGGGCCCAACTATGGCTACACCTTC; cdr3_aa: CASKRTGPNYGYTF
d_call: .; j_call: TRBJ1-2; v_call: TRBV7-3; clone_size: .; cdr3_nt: TGTGCCAGCAGCCCTACACCCACGCGGGACGATGGCTACACCTTC; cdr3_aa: CASSPTPTRDDGYTF
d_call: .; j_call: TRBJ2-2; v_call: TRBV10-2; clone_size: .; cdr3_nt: TGCGCCAGCAGTTGGGGGGACGGGGAGCTGTTTTTT; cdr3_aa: CASSWGDGELFF
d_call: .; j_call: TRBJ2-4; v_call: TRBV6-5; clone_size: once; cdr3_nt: TGTGCCACTACAGTAGTGGGCAAAAACATTCAGTACTTC; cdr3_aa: CATTVVGKNIQYF
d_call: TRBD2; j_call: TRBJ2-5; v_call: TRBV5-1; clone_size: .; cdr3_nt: TGCGCCAGCAGCTTGGAGGGTAGCGGGGGACAAGAGACCCAGTACTTC; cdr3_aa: CASSLEGSGGQETQYF
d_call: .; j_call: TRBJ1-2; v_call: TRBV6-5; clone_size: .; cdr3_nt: TGTGCCAGCAGTCAAAGGGGTAGCCCCCATGGCTACACCTTC; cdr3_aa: CASSQRGSPHGYTF
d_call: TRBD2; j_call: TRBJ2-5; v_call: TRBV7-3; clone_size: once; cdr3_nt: TGTGCCAGCAGCTTATTGCCTAGCGGGGAGACCCAGTACTTC; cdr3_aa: CASSLLPSGETQYF
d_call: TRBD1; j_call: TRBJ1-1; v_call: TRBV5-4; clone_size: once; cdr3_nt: TGTGCCAGCAGCATCGGGACAGGGGGAACTGAAGCTTTCTTT; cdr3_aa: CASSIGTGGTEAFF
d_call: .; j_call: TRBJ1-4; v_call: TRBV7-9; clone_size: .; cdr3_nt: TGTGCCAGCAGCTTACATCGGGGGTCAGGTGAAAAACTGTTTTTT; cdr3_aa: CASSLHRGSGEKLFF
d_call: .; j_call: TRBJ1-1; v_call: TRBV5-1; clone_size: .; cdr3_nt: TGCGCCAGCAGCTTGAGCGGGGGACACACTGAAGCTTTCTTT; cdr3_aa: CASSLSGGHTEAFF
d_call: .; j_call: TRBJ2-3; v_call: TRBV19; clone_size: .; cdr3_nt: TGTGCCAGTCGGTTCGGAGGGAACAGCGATACGCAGTATTTT; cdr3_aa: CASRFGGNSDTQYF
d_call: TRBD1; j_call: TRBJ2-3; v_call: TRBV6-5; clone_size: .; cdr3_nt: TGTGCCAGCAGTTACCACAGGGGTGGCACAGATACGCAGTATTTT; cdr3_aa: CASSYHRGGTDTQYF
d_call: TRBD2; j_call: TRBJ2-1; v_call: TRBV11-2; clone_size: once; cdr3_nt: TGTGCCAGCAGCTTAGATTTAGCGGGGGGCTTACGGGTTGAGCAGTTCTTC; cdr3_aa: CASSLDLAGGLRVEQFF
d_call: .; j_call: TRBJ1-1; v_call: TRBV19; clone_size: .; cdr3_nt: TGTGCCAGTAGTATGACGGACACCGTTATGAACACTGAAGCTTTCTTT; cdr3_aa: CASSMTDTVMNTEAFF
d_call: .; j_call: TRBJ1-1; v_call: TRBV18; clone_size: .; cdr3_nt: TGTGCCAGCTCACCTAGGACAGTTCTTTTACCCGATACCAACACTGAAGCTTTCTTT; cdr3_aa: CASSPRTVLLPDTNTEAFF
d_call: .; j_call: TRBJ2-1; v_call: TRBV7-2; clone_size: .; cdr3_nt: TGTGCCAGCAGCTTAGCGGGCGCCAGCTCCTACAATGAGCAGTTCTTC; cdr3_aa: CASSLAGASSYNEQFF
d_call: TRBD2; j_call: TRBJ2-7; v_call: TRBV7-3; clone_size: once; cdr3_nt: TGTGCCAGCAGCGACCCGGGACTAGCCTCCCACGAGCAGTACTTC; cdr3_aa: CASSDPGLASHEQYF
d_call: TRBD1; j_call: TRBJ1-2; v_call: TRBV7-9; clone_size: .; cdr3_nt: TGTGCCAGCAGCTCCGGACAGGGCAATGGCTACACCTTC; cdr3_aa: CASSSGQGNGYTF
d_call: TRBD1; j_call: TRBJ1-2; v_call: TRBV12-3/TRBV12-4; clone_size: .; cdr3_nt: TGTGCCACACAGACAGGGTATGGCTACACCTTC; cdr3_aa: CATQTGYGYTF
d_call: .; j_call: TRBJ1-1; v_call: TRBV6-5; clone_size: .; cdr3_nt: TGTGCCAGCAGGCGGGAGACTGAAGCTTTCTTT; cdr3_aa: CASRRETEAFF
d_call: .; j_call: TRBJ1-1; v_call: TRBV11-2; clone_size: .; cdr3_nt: TGTGCCAGCAGCGTACTTGAACTTGAAGCTTTCTTT; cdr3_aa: CASSVLELEAFF
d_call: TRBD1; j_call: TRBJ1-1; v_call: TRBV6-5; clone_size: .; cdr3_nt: TGTGCCAGCGATCCTGGACAGGGGGTCACTGAAGCTTTCTTT; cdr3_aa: CASDPGQGVTEAFF